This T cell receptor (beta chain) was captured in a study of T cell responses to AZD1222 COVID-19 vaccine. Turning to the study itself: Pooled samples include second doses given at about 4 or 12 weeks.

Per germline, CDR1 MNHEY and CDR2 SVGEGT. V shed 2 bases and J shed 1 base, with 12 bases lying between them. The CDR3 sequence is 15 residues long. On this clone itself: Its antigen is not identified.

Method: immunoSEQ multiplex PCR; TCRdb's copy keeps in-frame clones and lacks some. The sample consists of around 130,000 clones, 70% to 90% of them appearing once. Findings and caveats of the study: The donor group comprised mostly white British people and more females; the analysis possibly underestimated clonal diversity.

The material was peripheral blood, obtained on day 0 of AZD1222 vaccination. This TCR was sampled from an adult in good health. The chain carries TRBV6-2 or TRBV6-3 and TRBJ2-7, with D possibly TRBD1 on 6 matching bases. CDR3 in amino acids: CASSYNRVWSYEQYF. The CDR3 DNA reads TGTGCCAGCAGTTACAACAGGGTTTGGTCCTACGAGCAGTACTTC.